The T cell receptor beta chain described here comes from a study of T cells in Graves' hyperthyroidism and ophthalmopathy. Study-level results: In simple terms, a model built on 13 V-J features told ophthalmopathy apart from stable hyperthyroidism.

Amplified TCR beta CDR3 regions derived from RNA transcripts. Initially, a first-round RT-PCR of the TCR CDR3 employed the HTBI primer set. TCRdb analysed the multiplex PCR reads with MiXCR anew, one entry per CDR3 protein. The repertoire includes 400,000 to 550,000 distinct CDR3 sequences, around 22% of them detected once, and around 10% sits in the top ten. V shed 1 base and J shed 5 bases, with 6 bases lying between them. From germline, CDR1 is SGHAT and CDR2 FQDESV (reference sequence). CDR3 length: 13 residues. A remark on this clonotype: No antigen is known for it.

Material for sequencing was blood. V and J are TRBV11-1 and TRBJ1-5, with D hard to call. The TCR sequence derives from a woman aged 25 to 45 with Graves' ophthalmopathy. The CDR3 sequence: CASSLGFDQPQHF. The CDR3 bases are TGTGCCAGCAGCTTAGGATTTGATCAGCCCCAGCATTTT.